This paragraph reports one T cell receptor beta chain. What it binds is not known. The read comes to an end 3 residues before the CDR3 does, leaving the germline J gene to fill in the end. Control and CVID samples contributed equal amounts of genomic DNA. TCRdb's table, derived via immunoSEQ multiplex PCR, lists solely in-frame clones and lacks some. The sample holds about 42,000 clones, and no clone turns up only once. The V gene lost 7 bases and the J gene lost 0 bases, with 18 bases spanning the gap. The CDR3 sequence is 17 residues long. Germline V gene sequence: CDR1 LNHDA, CDR2 SQIVND (reference sequence). Diagnosis required reduced IgG, IgA and/or IgM with specific antibody deficiency. These data come from a study of T cell clonality in common variable immunodeficiency. Notes on the study in general: Patient heterogeneity in the CVID cohort limited correlations between repertoire features and clinical complications. Fewer deletions and N-nucleotide insertions were reportedly seen in common variable immunodeficiency TCR beta sequences. CVID subjects shared fewer TCRbeta clones than healthy controls did.

The sequence came from a human donor with common variable immunodeficiency. This chain joins TRBV19 and TRBJ2-2; tentatively, D is TRBD1 (5 bases). The specimen sequenced was peripheral blood mononuclear cells. Partial CDR3 DNA: TGTGCCAGTACTAAAAAAGGGGCAGCCGCGAACACCGGGGAG. This encodes CASTKKGAAANTGE. The full CDR3 protein reads CASTKKGAAANTGELFF.